The rows below give T cell receptor beta chains drawn from one sample of a study of regulatory T cells in long-lasting Graves disease. TCRdb processed the multiplex PCR reads anew with MiXCR; each CDR3 protein has one entry. The table shows approximately 470,000 distinct CDR3 sequences, with around 15% occurring only once. The sample was also reused in another study, on T cells in Graves' hyperthyroidism and ophthalmopathy.

Sequencing was performed on peripheral blood mononuclear cells (PBMCs), taken at new diagnosis, from a patient treated with antithyroid drugs. The source of these receptors is a man aged 40-55 years with Graves disease. Both conserved end residues are part of each CDR3. The order of the fields is CDR3 DNA, CDR3 protein, V gene, clone size, CDR3 length, D gene, J gene. The D gene is left open where the match is weak. Clone size is not always given. Where it is, it says once, few, many or a class for expanded clones.

DNA: TGTGCCAGCAGCTTCATGGGGGCCTCCTACGAGCAGTACTTC
CDR3: CASSFMGASYEQYF
V: TRBV7-2
size: many
length: 14
D: NA
J: TRBJ2-7

DNA: TGTGCCACTATAAGAAGGCGGGAGGGTGATACGCAGTATTTT
CDR3: CATIRRREGDTQYF
V: TRBV24-1
size: few
length: 14
D: TRBD2
J: TRBJ2-3

DNA: TGTGCCAGCAGTCCTCACCGGGGACAGGGTCCTGGCATTCAGTACTTC
CDR3: CASSPHRGQGPGIQYF
V: TRBV27
size: few
length: 16
D: TRBD1
J: TRBJ2-4

DNA: TGTGCCAGCAGTGATATGGGACTCTCTACAAATGAGCAGTTCTTC
CDR3: CASSDMGLSTNEQFF
V: TRBV2
size: NA
length: 15
D: NA
J: TRBJ2-1

DNA: TGCAGTGCTAGAGAGATAAGCGGGGTTAACACCGGGGAGCTGTTTTTT
CDR3: CSAREISGVNTGELFF
V: TRBV20-1
size: few
length: 16
D: TRBD2
J: TRBJ2-2

DNA: TGTGCCAGCAGCCCGGACGGGGCGGGACTATACAATGAGCAGTTCTTC
CDR3: CASSPDGAGLYNEQFF
V: TRBV3-1
size: many
length: 16
D: TRBD2
J: TRBJ2-1

DNA: TGCAGTGCTAGGAGAGCGGGAGTGCGGGATGAGCAGTTCTTC
CDR3: CSARRAGVRDEQFF
V: TRBV20-1
size: many
length: 14
D: TRBD2
J: TRBJ2-1

DNA: TGTGCCTGGAGTATGGGAGGCCTCTACAATGAGCAGTTCTTC
CDR3: CAWSMGGLYNEQFF
V: TRBV30
size: many
length: 14
D: NA
J: TRBJ2-1

DNA: TGTGCCAGCAGCAGGACAGGGGATAATGAAAAACTGTTTTTT
CDR3: CASSRTGDNEKLFF
V: TRBV11-2
size: many
length: 14
D: TRBD1
J: TRBJ1-4

DNA: TGTGCCAGCAGTTACCCCCTAGGGACAGGGGGCTACGAGCAGTACTTC
CDR3: CASSYPLGTGGYEQYF
V: TRBV6-5
size: many
length: 16
D: TRBD1
J: TRBJ2-7

DNA: TGTGCCTGGAAAGGAGGAGGGAGGCATGAGCAGTTCTTC
CDR3: CAWKGGGRHEQFF
V: TRBV30
size: many
length: 13
D: NA
J: TRBJ2-1

DNA: TGCGCCAGCAGCTTGGAGGACAGGGCAGAGACCCAGTACTTC
CDR3: CASSLEDRAETQYF
V: TRBV5-1
size: few
length: 14
D: TRBD1
J: TRBJ2-5

DNA: TGTGCCAGCATGTCGGGACAGGGGGCTTCGGGCACTGAAGCTTTCTTT
CDR3: CASMSGQGASGTEAFF
V: TRBV6-1
size: many
length: 16
D: TRBD1
J: TRBJ1-1

DNA: TGTGCCAGCAGTCCTCGGCCCCGGACTAGCGGGAATCACGACTTCACAGATACGCAGTATTTT
CDR3: CASSPRPRTSGNHDFTDTQYF
V: TRBV6-1
size: NA
length: 21
D: TRBD2
J: TRBJ2-3

DNA: TGCAGCGTGGAGGGACAGCCGCCCTATGGCTACACCTTC
CDR3: CSVEGQPPYGYTF
V: TRBV29-1
size: many
length: 13
D: TRBD1
J: TRBJ1-2

DNA: TGTGCCAGCCGTAGCGGGAGTGAGACCTACGAGCAGTACTTC
CDR3: CASRSGSETYEQYF
V: TRBV12-3/TRBV12-4
size: NA
length: 14
D: TRBD2
J: TRBJ2-7

DNA: TGCAGTGCTAGGACCAGGGGGGAATGGGAGACCCAGTACTTC
CDR3: CSARTRGEWETQYF
V: TRBV20-1
size: many
length: 14
D: NA
J: TRBJ2-5

DNA: TGTGCCAGCTCATTCGACAGGTGGATCGGCTACACCTTC
CDR3: CASSFDRWIGYTF
V: TRBV18
size: NA
length: 13
D: NA
J: TRBJ1-2

DNA: TGTGCCAGCAGTTTAAGGGGGGGACTAGCGGGAGCCTCCCTAGCCGGGGAGCTGTTTTTT
CDR3: CASSLRGGLAGASLAGELFF
V: TRBV27
size: few
length: 20
D: TRBD2
J: TRBJ2-2

DNA: TGTGCCAGCAGTGAGGACAGGGGGACTCAGCCCCAGCATTTT
CDR3: CASSEDRGTQPQHF
V: TRBV2
size: NA
length: 14
D: TRBD1
J: TRBJ1-5

DNA: TGTGCCAGCACCACACCGCCTCGCTCCTACAATGAGCAGTTCTTC
CDR3: CASTTPPRSYNEQFF
V: TRBV28
size: many
length: 15
D: NA
J: TRBJ2-1

DNA: TGTGCCAGTAGTTTCCGCGGGAGCCCCCTTTACAATGAGCAGTTCTTC
CDR3: CASSFRGSPLYNEQFF
V: TRBV19
size: few
length: 16
D: TRBD2
J: TRBJ2-1

DNA: TGCGCCAGCAGCCAGGGCGGGAGTAGCTCCTACGAGCAGTACTTC
CDR3: CASSQGGSSSYEQYF
V: TRBV4-1
size: NA
length: 15
D: TRBD2
J: TRBJ2-7